Listed below are T cell receptor beta chains from one sample, sequenced in a study of OX40 agonist ivuxolimab in advanced cancers. Measured with immunoSEQ multiplex PCR; TCRdb has only the in-frame clones, and not every one. The table shows over 75,000 clones, with roughly nine tenths occurring only once. The sequences come from CD4+ or CD8+ T cells sorted from blood, collected in a trial of the OX40 agonist ivuxolimab. All receptors derive from an adult with an advanced solid tumor such as melanoma, head and neck, liver or kidney cancer. The CDR3 runs from the conserved cysteine through the conserved F or W. Fields, in order: J gene, V gene, D gene, clone size, CDR3 DNA, CDR3 protein. The D gene is left open where the match is weak. Clone size is not always given. Where it is, it says once, few, many or a class for expanded clones.

J: TRBJ2-7
V: TRBV27
D: NA
size: NA
DNA: TGTGCCAGCAGTTTTTCGGGAGCCTACGAGCAGTACTTC
CDR3: CASSFSGAYEQYF

J: TRBJ2-7
V: TRBV6-5
D: NA
size: NA
DNA: TGTGCCAGCAGTTACTCGAGGGAATCGCTAGCCGAGCAGTACTTC
CDR3: CASSYSRESLAEQYF

J: TRBJ2-4
V: TRBV7-9
D: NA
size: NA
DNA: TGTGCCAGCATGGAAGGGGCCGGCCACATTCAGTACTTC
CDR3: CASMEGAGHIQYF

J: TRBJ2-3
V: TRBV6-4
D: NA
size: NA
DNA: TGTGCCAGCAGTGACGAGGGAGATACGCAGTATTTT
CDR3: CASSDEGDTQYF

J: TRBJ2-7
V: TRBV2
D: NA
size: NA
DNA: TGTGCCAGCATGGGACAAACCTACGAGCAGTACTTC
CDR3: CASMGQTYEQYF

J: TRBJ2-2
V: TRBV25-1
D: NA
size: NA
DNA: TGTGCCAGCAGTGAACGTCGCGGGATGGACGGGGAGCTGTTTTTT
CDR3: CASSERRGMDGELFF

J: TRBJ1-2
V: TRBV7-9
D: TRBD1
size: few
DNA: TGTGCCAGCAGCTTGGTACAGGGGGCGTCGAGCTATGGCTACACCTTC
CDR3: CASSLVQGASSYGYTF

J: TRBJ2-7
V: TRBV5-4
D: TRBD1
size: NA
DNA: TGTGCCAGCAGTTCCCCGGGACAGGGGGAGCAGTACTTC
CDR3: CASSSPGQGEQYF

J: TRBJ1-2
V: TRBV7-3
D: NA
size: NA
DNA: TGTGCCAGCAGCTTAAACCCATCCGGGCCGGCGGGTGGCTACACCTTC
CDR3: CASSLNPSGPAGGYTF

J: TRBJ1-1
V: TRBV5-1
D: NA
size: NA
DNA: TGCGCCAGCAGCCCGCAGGGAAGCATGAACACTGAAGCTTTCTTT
CDR3: CASSPQGSMNTEAFF

J: TRBJ2-2
V: TRBV30
D: NA
size: NA
DNA: TGTGCCTGGATCCGCAAGACTCGGGACACCGGGGAGCTGTTTTTT
CDR3: CAWIRKTRDTGELFF

J: TRBJ2-7
V: TRBV5-5
D: TRBD2
size: few
DNA: TGTGCCAGCAGCTTCACACTAGCGGGAAACTACGAGCAGTACTTC
CDR3: CASSFTLAGNYEQYF

J: TRBJ2-3
V: TRBV29-1
D: NA
size: NA
DNA: TGCAGCGTTGAAGATGTTGTCCGGGACCCTAGGTATCCAGATACGCAGTATTTT
CDR3: CSVEDVVRDPRYPDTQYF

J: TRBJ1-1
V: TRBV18
D: TRBD1
size: NA
DNA: TGTGCCAGCTCACCCGGACAGGGTGGAACCACTGAAGCTTTCTTT
CDR3: CASSPGQGGTTEAFF

J: TRBJ2-3
V: TRBV21-1
D: NA
size: NA
DNA: TGTGCCAGCAGCAAGAAAGGTTCCGCCACAGATACGCAGTATTTT
CDR3: CASSKKGSATDTQYF

J: TRBJ2-3
V: TRBV9
D: TRBD2
size: NA
DNA: TGTGCCAGCAGCCCTTACTTAGCGGGAGCCACAGATACGCAGTATTTT
CDR3: CASSPYLAGATDTQYF

J: TRBJ1-2
V: TRBV25-1
D: TRBD1
size: few
DNA: TGTGCCAGCAGCGCAGGGGGTACCGTCTATGGCTACACCTTC
CDR3: CASSAGGTVYGYTF

J: TRBJ1-5
V: TRBV10-2
D: NA
size: NA
DNA: TGCGCCAGCGGCACTCAGCCCCAGCATTTT
CDR3: CASGTQPQHF

J: TRBJ2-7
V: TRBV7-9
D: TRBD2
size: NA
DNA: TGTGCCAGCAGCCTCCCCGCGGCGGGAGAGAGCTCCTACGAGCAGTACTTC
CDR3: CASSLPAAGESSYEQYF

J: TRBJ2-1
V: TRBV4-1
D: NA
size: NA
DNA: TGCGCCAGCAGCCAAATCCGACTGGTCAGGTACAATGAGCAGTTCTTC
CDR3: CASSQIRLVRYNEQFF

J: TRBJ2-7
V: TRBV19
D: NA
size: NA
DNA: TGTGCCAGTAGTGCGGCCCCGGGGGGCTACGAGCAATACTTC
CDR3: CASSAAPGGYEQYF

J: TRBJ1-1
V: TRBV25-1
D: NA
size: NA
DNA: TGTGCCAGCACTCATTCCGCGGGACCCGTGCTGCACACTGAAGCTTTCTTT
CDR3: CASTHSAGPVLHTEAFF